The TCR beta chain described here comes from a study of cytomegalovirus exposure and HLA in healthy donors. Germline CDR1 SEHNR, CDR2 FQNEAQ (reference sequence). There are 15 residues in the CDR3. Each donor's status was that of a healthy bone marrow donor. On this clone itself: One end of the junction varies from germline; a read error may be responsible.

Vbeta (60) and Jbeta (13) primers were used in the PCR. Sequencing was performed with immunoSEQ multiplex PCR; in TCRdb, only in-frame clones are kept and a portion is missing. Here the sample spans 120,000 to 150,000 clones, roughly 80% being singletons. V usage is TRBV7-9 and J usage is TRBJ2-2; 12 bases agree with TRBD2. Sequencing was done on a sample of PBMCs. This sequence was found in a man aged 35-49 years in good health and CMV-seropositive. CDR3: CSSSSTSGSAGELFF. CDR3 coding DNA: TGTTCCAGCAGCTCGACTAGCGGGAGCGCCGGGGAGCTGTTTTTT.